The 2 T cell receptor beta chains presented below share a single source sample, sequenced in a study of blood T cells in healthy people across ages. A second PCR, run for roughly 7 to 11 cycles, used a sample-barcoded 5' primer plus a J-beta primer mix. TCRdb reprocessed the 5' RACE reads via MiXCR and lists one record per CDR3 protein. The sample has hundreds of thousands of distinct CDR3 sequences, around 42% seen once. Sample: blood. These receptor sequences come from a man in his 60s in good health.

V usage is TRBV4-1 and J usage is TRBJ2-6, with 7 nucleotides matching TRBD1. Trimming removed 3 bases from V and 0 bases from J; junction bases left unmatched: 5. The CDR3 is made up of 17 amino acids. The germline CDR1 and CDR2 sequences are MGHRA and YSYEKL. As DNA, the CDR3 is TGCGCCAGCAGCCATCAACAGGGGTACTCTGGGGCCAACGTCCTGACTTTC. This translates into CASSHQQGYSGANVLTF.

The chain uses TRBV19 and TRBJ1-3; D is unresolved. Per the germline V gene, CDR1 is LNHDA and CDR2 is SQIVND (reference sequence). The V gene lost 4 bases and the J gene lost 4 bases, with 17 bases spanning the gap. This CDR3 comprises 16 residues. CDR3 residues: CASSTFGGLEGNTIYF. In DNA, the CDR3 is TGTGCCAGTAGTACCTTTGGAGGGTTGGAAGGAAACACCATATATTTT.